The subject of this entry is one T cell receptor (beta chain). As yet, its antigen is unknown. This specimen belongs to a study of identical twins. Study-wide findings and caveats: Abundant beta clonotypes from cord blood bore fewer insertions; memory repertoires lacked this pattern.

Germline V lookup: CDR1 MNHEY, CDR2 SVGEGT. Trimming stripped 2 bases from V and 4 bases from J, with 5 bases between. The CDR3 is 13 residues long. One entry per CDR3 protein results from TCRdb running MiXCR on the 5' RACE reads. The table shows over 200,000 distinct CDR3 sequences, with 5.5% to 7.5% occurring only once. Another study also made use of these data, one on T cells expressing NK-cell markers. This second study notes: In a group of 5 to 7 donors, dominant NKG2C+ clonotypes represented 1.0-7.0% of CD8+ T cells. Several of the donors also had these clonotypes leading their CD3+CD56-NKG2C+ fraction. It remained uncertain whether the expanded NKG2C+ T cell clones were specific for HCMV antigens.

This receptor was identified in a young woman in good health. Specimen: CD8+ T cells sorted from blood. V usage is TRBV6-2 or TRBV6-3 and J usage is TRBJ2-2; D is unclear. CDR3 DNA: TGTGCCAGCAGTTACACTTTCACCGGGGAGCTGTTTTTT. Amino acid sequence: CASSYTFTGELFF.